The 7 T cell receptor beta chains listed next were all sequenced from one sample in a study of beta chain features in type 1 diabetes. Since all of the isolated RNA was reverse transcribed, expressed TCRB transcripts were what got sequenced. Libraries were prepared by immunoSEQ multiplex PCR; TCRdb keeps only in-frame clonotypes and omits some of them. Seen here are over 700,000 clones, 17% observed once, and the top ten hold 0.023%. The sample comprised naive CD4+ T cells from blood. The receptors derive from a woman aged 18-29 years in good health.

The J gene is TRBJ2-3, the V gene TRBV5-6; D ambiguous. The CDR3 runs to 15 residues. The germline CDR1 and CDR2 sequences are SGHDT and YYEEEE. With 4 bases removed from V and 2 bases from J, the gap between germline ends came to 14 bases. CDR3 region: CASSPVRGDTDTQYF. The CDR3 DNA reads as TGTGCCAGCAGCCCGGTTCGTGGGGACACAGATACGCAGTATTTT.

As concerns this clone: Additional DNA sequences in this sample encode the identical CDR3. The V gene is TRBV20-1, the J gene TRBJ2-3; D call uncertain. The CDR3 runs to 10 residues. V was shortened by 3 bases and J by 4 bases, with 2 bases between the two germline ends. Per the germline V gene, CDR1 is DFQATT and CDR2 is SNEGSKA (reference sequence). The CDR3 loop is CSARADTQYF. The CDR3 DNA sequence: TGCAGTGCTAGGGCAGATACGCAGTATTTT.

The table lists this clone with a few counts. The chain uses TRBV21-1 and TRBJ2-7; TRBD2, the D gene given by the table, was not confirmed from the DNA. TRBV21-1 is a known pseudogene. This CDR3 is 14 amino acids long. The DNA for the CDR3 is TGTGCCAGCACCGAGAACCCGTGTATGCCTGAGCAGTACTTC. This codes for CASTENPCMPEQYF.

Only a few counts were recorded for this clone. The rearrangement links TRBV15 to TRBJ2-5; D may match TRBD1 or TRBD2 (5 bases each). This CDR3 has 17 amino acids. The germline V gene has CDR1 LNHNV and CDR2 YYDKDF (reference sequence). V lost 5 bases to trimming and J lost 3 bases, with 22 bases between them. The CDR3 DNA follows: TGTGCCACCAGCCGCTTCCGAACCCCGGGGCTGGAAGAGACCCAGTACTTC. This translates into CATSRFRTPGLEETQYF.

This clone came up a few times. For the CDR3, the DNA is TGTGCCAGCAGTTTCCCCCGGGGCGGCTCCTACGAGCAGTACTTC. Amino acids: CASSFPRGGSYEQYF. V and J are TRBV28 and TRBJ2-7, with D tentatively TRBD1 or TRBD2 (5 bases each). V gave up 3 bases and J gave up 0 bases, with 12 bases separating them. Germline CDR1 reads MDHEN; CDR2 reads SYDVKM. The CDR3 is made up of 15 amino acids.

The rearrangement uses TRBV2 and TRBJ2-6; 8 nucleotides line up with TRBD1. The CDR3 length is 15 residues. CDR1 is SNHLY, CDR2 FYNNEI, per germline. V was pared by 4 bases and J by 4 bases, with 3 bases of the junction left unmatched. The CDR3 bases are TGTGCCAGCAGTGTCAGGGGGCAAGGGGCCAACGTCCTGACTTTC. Protein product: CASSVRGQGANVLTF.

The rearrangement links TRBV2 to TRBJ2-5; 10 nucleotides align to TRBD2. The CDR3 is made up of 15 amino acids. Germline-derived CDR1 and CDR2 are SNHLY and FYNNEI. J gave up 4 bases and V 3 bases, and 5 bases lay outside the gene matches. The CDR3 reads CASSDSSGRGETQYF. DNA of the CDR3: TGTGCCAGCAGTGATTCAAGCGGGAGGGGAGAGACCCAGTACTTC.